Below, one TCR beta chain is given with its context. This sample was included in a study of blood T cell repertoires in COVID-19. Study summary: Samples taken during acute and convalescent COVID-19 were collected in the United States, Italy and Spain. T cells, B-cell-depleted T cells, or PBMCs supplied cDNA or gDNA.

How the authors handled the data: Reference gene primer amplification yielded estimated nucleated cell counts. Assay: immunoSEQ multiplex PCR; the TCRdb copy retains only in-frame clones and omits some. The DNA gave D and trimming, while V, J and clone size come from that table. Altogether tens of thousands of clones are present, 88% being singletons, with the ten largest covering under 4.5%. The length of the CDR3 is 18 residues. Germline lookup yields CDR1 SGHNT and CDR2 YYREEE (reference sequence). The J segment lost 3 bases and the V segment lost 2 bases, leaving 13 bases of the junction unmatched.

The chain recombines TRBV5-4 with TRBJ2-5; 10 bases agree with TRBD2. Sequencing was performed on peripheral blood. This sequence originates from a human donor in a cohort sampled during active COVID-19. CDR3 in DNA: TGTGCCAGCAGCTTTTTAACTAGCGGGGACCTCGGGGAAGAGACCCAGTACTTC. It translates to CASSFLTSGDLGEETQYF.